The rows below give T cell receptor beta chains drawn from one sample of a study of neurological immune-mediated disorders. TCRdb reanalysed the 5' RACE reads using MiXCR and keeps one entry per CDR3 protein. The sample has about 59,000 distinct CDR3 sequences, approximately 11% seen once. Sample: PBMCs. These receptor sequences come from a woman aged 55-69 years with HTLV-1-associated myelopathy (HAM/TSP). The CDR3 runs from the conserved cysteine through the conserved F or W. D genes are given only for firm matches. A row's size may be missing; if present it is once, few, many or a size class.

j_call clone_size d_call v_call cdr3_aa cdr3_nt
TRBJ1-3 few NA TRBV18 CASSPSPNSGNTIYF TGTGCCAGCTCACCTAGTCCTAACTCTGGAAACACCATATATTTT
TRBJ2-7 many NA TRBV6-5 CASSYSTAGPYEQYF TGTGCCAGCAGTTACTCGACGGCAGGGCCCTACGAGCAGTACTTC
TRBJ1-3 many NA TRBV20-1 CSARDRGFGSGNTIYF TGCAGTGCTAGAGATCGGGGGTTCGGCTCTGGAAACACCATATATTTT
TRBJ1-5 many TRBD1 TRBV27 CASRPPGGRGQPQHF TGTGCCAGCAGACCCCCAGGGGGCCGGGGACAGCCCCAGCATTTT
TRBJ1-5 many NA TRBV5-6 CASSMAGSNQPQHF TGTGCCAGCAGCATGGCAGGCAGCAATCAGCCCCAGCATTTT
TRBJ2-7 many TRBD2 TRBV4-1 CASSQFDSGSYEQYF TGCGCCAGCAGCCAATTCGACAGCGGGAGCTACGAGCAGTACTTC
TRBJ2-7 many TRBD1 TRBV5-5 CASSLGRDRAYEQYF TGTGCCAGCAGCTTGGGACGGGACAGGGCTTACGAGCAGTACTTC
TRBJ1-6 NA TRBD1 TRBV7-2 CASSNRDRGNSPLHF TGTGCCAGCAGCAACCGGGACAGGGGAAATTCACCCCTCCACTTT
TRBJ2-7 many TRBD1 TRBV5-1 CASSSGQLYEQYF TGCGCCAGCAGCTCGGGACAGCTCTACGAGCAGTACTTC
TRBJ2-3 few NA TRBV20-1 CSARTAAGGTDTQYF TGCAGTGCTAGGACGGCGGCAGGGGGCACAGATACGCAGTATTTT
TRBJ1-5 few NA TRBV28 CASSAQVNQPQHF TGTGCCAGCAGTGCACAGGTGAATCAGCCCCAGCATTTT
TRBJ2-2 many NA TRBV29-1 CSVGGESTGELFF TGCAGCGTTGGCGGCGAATCGACCGGGGAGCTGTTTTTT
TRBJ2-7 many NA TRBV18 CASSRGQISYEQYF TGTGCCAGCTCCCGAGGACAGATCTCCTACGAGCAGTACTTC
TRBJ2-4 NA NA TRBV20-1 CSAEGEGNIQYF TGCAGTGCTGAGGGGGAGGGAAACATTCAGTACTTC
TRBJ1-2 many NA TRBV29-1 CSAQGSAGYGYTF TGCAGCGCACAAGGGTCTGCCGGCTATGGCTACACCTTC
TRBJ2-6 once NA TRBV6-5 CASSCSVHTGANVLTF TGTGCCAGCAGTTGCTCCGTGCATACGGGGGCCAACGTCCTGACTTTC
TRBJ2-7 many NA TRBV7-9 CASSLGGVTGVYEQYF TGTGCCAGCAGCTTAGGTGGAGTGACAGGAGTCTACGAGCAGTACTTC
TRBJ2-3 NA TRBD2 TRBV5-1 CASSNPGLAGGALGTDTQYF TGCGCCAGCAGCAATCCGGGACTAGCGGGAGGGGCCTTAGGCACAGATACGCAGTATTTT
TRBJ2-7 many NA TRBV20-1 CSATTDRGRTNYEQYF TGCAGTGCTACGACCGATCGGGGACGGACTAACTACGAGCAGTACTTC
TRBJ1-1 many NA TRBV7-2 CASSSTRNRDRMNTEAFF TGTGCCAGCAGCTCTACGAGAAACAGGGATCGGATGAACACTGAAGCTTTCTTT
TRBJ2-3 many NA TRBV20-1 CSAQGWGSTDTQYF TGCAGTGCTCAGGGGTGGGGGAGCACAGATACGCAGTATTTT
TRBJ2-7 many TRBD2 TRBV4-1 CASSQDLFGLARTRGEQYF TGCGCCAGCAGCCAAGATTTGTTCGGACTAGCGAGAACCAGGGGTGAGCAGTACTTC
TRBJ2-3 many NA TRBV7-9 CASPSGESTDTQYF TGTGCCAGCCCCTCAGGGGAGTCCACAGATACGCAGTATTTT
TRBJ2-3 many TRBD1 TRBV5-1 CASSPVGQMSTDTQYF TGCGCCAGCAGCCCGGTGGGACAGATGAGCACAGATACGCAGTATTTT
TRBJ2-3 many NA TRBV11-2 CASSLWQGPDTQYF TGTGCCAGCAGCTTATGGCAGGGGCCAGATACGCAGTATTTT
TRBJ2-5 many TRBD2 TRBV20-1 CSAPPSGQETQYF TGCAGTGCACCACCTAGCGGCCAAGAGACCCAGTACTTC
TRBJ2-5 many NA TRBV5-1 CASSLGQLQETQYF TGCGCCAGCAGCTTGGGACAGCTCCAAGAGACCCAGTACTTC
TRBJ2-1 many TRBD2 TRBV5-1 CASASSGRVDEQFF TGCGCCAGCGCCTCTAGCGGGAGGGTCGATGAGCAGTTCTTC
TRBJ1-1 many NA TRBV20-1 CSARRGTHTEAFF TGCAGTGCTAGACGGGGGACCCACACTGAAGCTTTCTTT